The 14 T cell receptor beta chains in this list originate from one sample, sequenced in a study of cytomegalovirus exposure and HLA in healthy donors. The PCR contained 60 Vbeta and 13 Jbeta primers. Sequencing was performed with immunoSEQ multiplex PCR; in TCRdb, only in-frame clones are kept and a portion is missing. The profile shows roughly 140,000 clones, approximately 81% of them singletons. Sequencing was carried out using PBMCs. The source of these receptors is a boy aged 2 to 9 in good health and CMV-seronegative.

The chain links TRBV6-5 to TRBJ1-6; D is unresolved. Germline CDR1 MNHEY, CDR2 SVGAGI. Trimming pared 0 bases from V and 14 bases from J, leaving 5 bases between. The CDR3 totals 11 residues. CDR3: CASSYSSTLHF. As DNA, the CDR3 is TGTGCCAGCAGTTACTCGTCTACCCTCCACTTT.

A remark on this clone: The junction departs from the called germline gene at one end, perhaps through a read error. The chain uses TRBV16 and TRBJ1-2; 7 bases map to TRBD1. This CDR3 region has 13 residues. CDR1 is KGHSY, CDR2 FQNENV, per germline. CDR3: CASSRPNGGGQNF. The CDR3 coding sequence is TGTGCCAGCAGCCGACCAAACGGTGGGGGACAGAACTTC.

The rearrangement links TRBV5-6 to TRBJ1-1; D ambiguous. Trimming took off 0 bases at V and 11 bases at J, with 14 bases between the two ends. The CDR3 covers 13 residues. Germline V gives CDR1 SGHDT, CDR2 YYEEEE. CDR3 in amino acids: CASSLVGGRRAFF. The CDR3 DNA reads TGTGCCAGCAGCTTGGTAGGAGGTCGTCGTGCTTTCTTT.

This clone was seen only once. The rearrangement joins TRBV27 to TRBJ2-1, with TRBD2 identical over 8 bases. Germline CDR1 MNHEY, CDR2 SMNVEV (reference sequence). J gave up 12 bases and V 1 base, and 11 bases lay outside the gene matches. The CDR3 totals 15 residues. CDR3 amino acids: CASSLLTASGSLQFF. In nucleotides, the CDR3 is TGTGCCAGCAGTTTATTAACGGCTAGCGGGTCTTTGCAGTTCTTC.

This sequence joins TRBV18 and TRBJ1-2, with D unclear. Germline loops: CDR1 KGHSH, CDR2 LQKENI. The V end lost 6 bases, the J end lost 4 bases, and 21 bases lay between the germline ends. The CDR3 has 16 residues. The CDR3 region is CASSPTGLKIPYGYTF. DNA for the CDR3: TGTGCCAGCTCCCCGACGGGGTTAAAGATCCCCTATGGCTACACCTTC.

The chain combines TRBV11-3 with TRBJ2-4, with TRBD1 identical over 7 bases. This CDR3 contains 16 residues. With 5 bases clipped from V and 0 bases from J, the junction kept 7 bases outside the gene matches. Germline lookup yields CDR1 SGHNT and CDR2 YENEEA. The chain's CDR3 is CASSTQGVVAKNIQYF. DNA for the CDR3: TGTGCCAGCAGCACTCAGGGGGTAGTAGCCAAAAACATTCAGTACTTC.

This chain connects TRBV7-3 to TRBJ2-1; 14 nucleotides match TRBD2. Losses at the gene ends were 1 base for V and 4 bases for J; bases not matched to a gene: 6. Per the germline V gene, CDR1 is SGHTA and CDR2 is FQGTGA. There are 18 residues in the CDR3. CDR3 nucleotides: TGTGCCAGCAGCTTAATGCCGACTAGCGGGGGGGATTACAATGAGCAGTTCTTC. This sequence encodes CASSLMPTSGGDYNEQFF.

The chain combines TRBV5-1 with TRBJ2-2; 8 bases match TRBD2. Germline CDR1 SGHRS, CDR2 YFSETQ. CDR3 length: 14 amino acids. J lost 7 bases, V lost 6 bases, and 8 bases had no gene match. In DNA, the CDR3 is TGCGCCAGCATAGGGACTAGTGATTTCGGGGAGCTGTTTTTT. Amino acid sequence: CASIGTSDFGELFF.

CDR3 bases: TGTGCCAGCAGCGTCCTCAGGATAACCGGCTACGAGCAGTACTTC. Residues: CASSVLRITGYEQYF. The chain uses TRBV9 and TRBJ2-7; no clear D gene. CDR1 SGDLS and CDR2 YYNGEE come from the germline V gene. Trimming took 2 bases from V and 3 from J, leaving 15 bases between them. This CDR3 is 15 amino acids long. Based on the CDR3 plus reference TRBV9 and TRBJ2-7, the full variable domain is DSGVTQTPKHLITATGQRVTLRCSPRSGDLSVYWYQQSLDQGLQFLIQYYNGEERAKGNILERFSAQQFPDLHSELNLSSLELGDSALYFCASSVLRITGYEQYFGPGTRLTVT.

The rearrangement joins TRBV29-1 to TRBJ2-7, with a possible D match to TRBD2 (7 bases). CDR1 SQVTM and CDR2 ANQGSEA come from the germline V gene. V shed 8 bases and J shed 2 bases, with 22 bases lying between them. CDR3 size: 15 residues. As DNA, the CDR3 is TGCAGCTTTACGGGGGGCGGGAGACTCCCCTACGAGCAGTACTTC. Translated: CSFTGGGRLPYEQYF.

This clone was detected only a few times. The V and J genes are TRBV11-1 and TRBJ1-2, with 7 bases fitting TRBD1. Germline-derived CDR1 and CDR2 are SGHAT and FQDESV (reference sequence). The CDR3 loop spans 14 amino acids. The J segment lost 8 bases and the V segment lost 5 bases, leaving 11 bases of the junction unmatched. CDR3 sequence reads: CASSQYQDRRGYTF. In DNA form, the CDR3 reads TGTGCCAGCAGCCAATATCAGGACAGGAGGGGCTACACCTTC.

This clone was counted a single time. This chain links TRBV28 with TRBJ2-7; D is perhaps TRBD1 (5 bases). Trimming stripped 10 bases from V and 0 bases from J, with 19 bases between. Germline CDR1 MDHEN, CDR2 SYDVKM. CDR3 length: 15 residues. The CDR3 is CATSLTEIVSYEQYF. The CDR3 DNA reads TGTGCCACCTCGCTGACAGAGATAGTCTCCTACGAGCAGTACTTC.

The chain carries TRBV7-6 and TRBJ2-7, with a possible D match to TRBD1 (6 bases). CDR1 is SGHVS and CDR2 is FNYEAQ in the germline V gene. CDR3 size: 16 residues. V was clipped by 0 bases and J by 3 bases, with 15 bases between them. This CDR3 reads CASSLARRQAGYEQYF. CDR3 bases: TGTGCCAGCAGCTTAGCGCGGAGACAGGCCGGCTACGAGCAGTACTTC.

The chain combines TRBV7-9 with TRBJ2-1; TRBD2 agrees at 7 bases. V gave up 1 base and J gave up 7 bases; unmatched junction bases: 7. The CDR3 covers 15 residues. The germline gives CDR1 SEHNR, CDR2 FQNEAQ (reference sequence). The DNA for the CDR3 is TGTGCCAGCAGCTTAGGGGGGGGACCGTTGAATGAGCAGTTCTTC. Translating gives CASSLGGGPLNEQFF.